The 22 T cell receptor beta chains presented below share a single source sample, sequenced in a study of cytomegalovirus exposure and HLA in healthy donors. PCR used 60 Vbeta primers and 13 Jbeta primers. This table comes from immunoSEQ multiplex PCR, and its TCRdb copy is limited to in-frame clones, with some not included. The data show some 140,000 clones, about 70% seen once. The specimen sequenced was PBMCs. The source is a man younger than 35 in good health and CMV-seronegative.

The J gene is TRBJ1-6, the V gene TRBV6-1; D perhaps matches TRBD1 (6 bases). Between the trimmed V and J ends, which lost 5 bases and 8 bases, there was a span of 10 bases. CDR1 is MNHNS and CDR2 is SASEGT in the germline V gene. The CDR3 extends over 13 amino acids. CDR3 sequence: CASSRNRDSPLHF. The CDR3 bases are TGTGCCAGCAGTCGGAACAGGGATTCACCCCTCCACTTT.

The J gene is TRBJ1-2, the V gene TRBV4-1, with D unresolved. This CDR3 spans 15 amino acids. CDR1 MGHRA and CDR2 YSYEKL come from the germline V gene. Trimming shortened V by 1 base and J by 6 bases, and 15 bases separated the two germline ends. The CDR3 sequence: CASSQGHPFGHGYTF. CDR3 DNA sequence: TGCGCCAGCAGCCAAGGCCACCCCTTCGGTCATGGCTACACCTTC.

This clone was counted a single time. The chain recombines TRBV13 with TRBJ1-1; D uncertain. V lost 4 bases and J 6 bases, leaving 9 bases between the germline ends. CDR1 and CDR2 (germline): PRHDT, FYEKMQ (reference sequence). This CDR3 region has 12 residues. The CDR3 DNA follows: TGTGCCAGCAGCTCGACGGAGGCTGAAGCTTTCTTT. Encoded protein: CASSSTEAEAFF.

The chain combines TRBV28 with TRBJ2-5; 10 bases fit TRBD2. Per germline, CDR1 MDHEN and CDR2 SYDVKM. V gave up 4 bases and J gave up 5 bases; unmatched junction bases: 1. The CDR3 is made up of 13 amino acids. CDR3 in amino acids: CASSSGLAETQYF. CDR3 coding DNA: TGTGCCAGCAGTTCGGGACTAGCGGAGACCCAGTACTTC. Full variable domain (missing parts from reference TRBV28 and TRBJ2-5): DVKVTQSSRYLVKRTGEKVFLECVQDMDHENMFWYRQDPGLGLRLIYFSYDVKMKEKGDIPEGYSVSREKKERFSLILESASTNQTSMYLCASSSGLAETQYFGPGTRLLVL.

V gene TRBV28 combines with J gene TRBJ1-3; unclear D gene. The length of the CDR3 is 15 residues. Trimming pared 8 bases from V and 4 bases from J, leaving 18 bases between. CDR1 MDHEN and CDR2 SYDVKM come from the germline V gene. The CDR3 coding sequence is TGTGCCAGCCTCACCGCCCGGGATGGAGGAAACACCATATATTTT. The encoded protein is CASLTARDGGNTIYF.

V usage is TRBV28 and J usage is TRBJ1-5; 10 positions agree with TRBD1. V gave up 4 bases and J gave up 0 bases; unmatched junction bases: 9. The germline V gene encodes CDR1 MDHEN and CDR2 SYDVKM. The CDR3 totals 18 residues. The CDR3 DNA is TGTGCCAGCAGTTCCTGGACAGGGGGAGCTTATAGCAATCAGCCCCAGCATTTT. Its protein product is CASSSWTGGAYSNQPQHF.

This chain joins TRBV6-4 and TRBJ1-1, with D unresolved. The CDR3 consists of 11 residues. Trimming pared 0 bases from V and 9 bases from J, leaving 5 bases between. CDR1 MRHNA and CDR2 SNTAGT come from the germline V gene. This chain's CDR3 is CASSDSRQAFF. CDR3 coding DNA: TGTGCCAGCAGTGACTCGAGGCAAGCTTTCTTT.

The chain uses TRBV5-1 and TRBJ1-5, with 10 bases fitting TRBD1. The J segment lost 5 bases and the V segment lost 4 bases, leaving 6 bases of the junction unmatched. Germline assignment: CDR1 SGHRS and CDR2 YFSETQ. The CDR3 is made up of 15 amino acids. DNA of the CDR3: TGCGCCAGCAGCAGGACAGGGGGAGGAGATCAGCCCCAGCATTTT. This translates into CASSRTGGGDQPQHF.

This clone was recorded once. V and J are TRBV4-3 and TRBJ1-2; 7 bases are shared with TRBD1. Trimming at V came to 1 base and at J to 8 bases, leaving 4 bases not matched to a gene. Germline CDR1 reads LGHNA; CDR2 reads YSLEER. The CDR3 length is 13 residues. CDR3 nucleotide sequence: TGCGCCAGCAGCCAAGCGCAGGGGGGAGGCTACACCTTC. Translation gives CASSQAQGGGYTF.

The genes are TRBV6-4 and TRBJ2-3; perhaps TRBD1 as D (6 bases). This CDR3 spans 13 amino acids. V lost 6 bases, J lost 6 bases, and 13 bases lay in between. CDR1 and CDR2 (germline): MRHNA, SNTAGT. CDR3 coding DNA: TGTGCCAGCAGCCGAGAGGGGGAGGATACGCAGTATTTT. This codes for CASSREGEDTQYF.

The CDR3 reads CASSFQVGGSYEQYV. CDR3 bases: TGTGCCAGCAGCTTCCAGGTGGGAGGCTCCTACGAGCAGTACGTC. The rearrangement links TRBV11-2 to TRBJ2-7; possible D gene TRBD2, 6 bases. The CDR3 covers 15 residues. Germline values: CDR1 SGHAT, CDR2 FQNNGV. V was trimmed by 3 bases and J by 0 bases, leaving 12 bases between them.

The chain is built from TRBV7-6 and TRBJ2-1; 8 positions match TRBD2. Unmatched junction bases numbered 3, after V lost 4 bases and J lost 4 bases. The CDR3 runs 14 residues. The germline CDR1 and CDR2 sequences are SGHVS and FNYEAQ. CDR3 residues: CASSYGGRYNEQFF. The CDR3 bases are TGTGCCAGCAGCTATGGCGGGAGGTACAATGAGCAGTTCTTC.

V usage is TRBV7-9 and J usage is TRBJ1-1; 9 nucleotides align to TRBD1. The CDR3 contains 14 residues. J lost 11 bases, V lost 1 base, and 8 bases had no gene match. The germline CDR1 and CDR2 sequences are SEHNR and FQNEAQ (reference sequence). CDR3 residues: CASSLESGTGCAFF. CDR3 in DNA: TGTGCCAGCAGCTTAGAATCTGGGACAGGGTGTGCTTTCTTT.

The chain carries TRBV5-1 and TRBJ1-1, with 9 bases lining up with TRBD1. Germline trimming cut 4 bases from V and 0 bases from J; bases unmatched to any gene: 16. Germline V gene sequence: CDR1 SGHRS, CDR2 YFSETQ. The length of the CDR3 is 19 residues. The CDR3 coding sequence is TGCGCCAGCAGCACCCGATCAAACCTCGGGGACAGGGTGAACACTGAAGCTTTCTTT. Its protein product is CASSTRSNLGDRVNTEAFF.

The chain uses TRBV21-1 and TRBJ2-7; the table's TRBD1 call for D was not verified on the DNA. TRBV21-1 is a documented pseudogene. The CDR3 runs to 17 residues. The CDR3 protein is CASSSHRAGAVAEEQYF. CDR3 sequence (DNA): TGTGCCAGCAGCTCACATAGGGCAGGGGCGGTGGCTGAAGAGCAGTACTTC.

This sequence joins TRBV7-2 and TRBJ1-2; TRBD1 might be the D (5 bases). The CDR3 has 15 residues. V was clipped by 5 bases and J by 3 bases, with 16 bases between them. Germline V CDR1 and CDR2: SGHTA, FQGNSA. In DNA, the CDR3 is TGTGCCAGCAGCCCTGGACACTCCCCCGACTATGGCTACACCTTC. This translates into CASSPGHSPDYGYTF. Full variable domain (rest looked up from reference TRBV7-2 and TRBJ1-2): GAGVSQSPSNKVTEKGKDVELRCDPISGHTALYWYRQSLGQGLEFLIYFQGNSAPDKSGLPSDRFSAERTGGSVSTLTIQRTQQEDSAVYLCASSPGHSPDYGYTFGSGTRLTVV.

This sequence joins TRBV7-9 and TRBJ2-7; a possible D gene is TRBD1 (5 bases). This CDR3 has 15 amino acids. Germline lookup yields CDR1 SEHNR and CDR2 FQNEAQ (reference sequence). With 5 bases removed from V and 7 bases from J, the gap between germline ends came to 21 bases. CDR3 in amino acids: CASSPGRVRESEQYV. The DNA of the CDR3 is TGTGCCAGCAGCCCGGGCAGGGTCAGGGAAAGTGAGCAGTACGTC.

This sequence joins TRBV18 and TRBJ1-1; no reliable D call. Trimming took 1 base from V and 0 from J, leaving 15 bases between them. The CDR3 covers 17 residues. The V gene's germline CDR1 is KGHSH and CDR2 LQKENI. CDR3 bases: TGTGCCAGCTCACCACGAGGGTCCTCGGGCATGAACACTGAAGCTTTCTTT. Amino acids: CASSPRGSSGMNTEAFF.

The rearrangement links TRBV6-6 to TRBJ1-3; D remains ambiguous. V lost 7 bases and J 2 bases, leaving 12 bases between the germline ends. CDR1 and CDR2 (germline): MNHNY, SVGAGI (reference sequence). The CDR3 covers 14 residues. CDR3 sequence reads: CASTTGFTGNTIYF. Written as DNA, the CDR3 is TGTGCCAGCACAACGGGGTTTACTGGAAACACCATATATTTT.

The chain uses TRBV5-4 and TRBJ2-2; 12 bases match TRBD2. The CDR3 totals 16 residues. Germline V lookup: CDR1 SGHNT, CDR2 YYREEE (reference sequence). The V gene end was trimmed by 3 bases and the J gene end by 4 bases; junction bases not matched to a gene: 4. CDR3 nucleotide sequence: TGTGCCAGCAGCTGGGGACTAGCGGGCAGCACCGGGGAGCTGTTTTTT. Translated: CASSWGLAGSTGELFF.

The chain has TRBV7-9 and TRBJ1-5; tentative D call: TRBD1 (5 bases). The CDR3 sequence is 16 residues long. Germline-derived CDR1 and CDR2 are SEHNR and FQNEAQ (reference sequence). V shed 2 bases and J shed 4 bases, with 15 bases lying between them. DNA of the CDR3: TGTGCCAGCAGCTTAAGTACGTGGGGCTATAATCAGCCCCAGCATTTT. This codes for CASSLSTWGYNQPQHF.

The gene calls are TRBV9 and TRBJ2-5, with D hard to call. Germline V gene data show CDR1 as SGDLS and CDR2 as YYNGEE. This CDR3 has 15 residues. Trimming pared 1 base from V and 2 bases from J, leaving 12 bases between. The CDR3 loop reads CASSVWARPQETQYF. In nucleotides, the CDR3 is TGTGCCAGCAGCGTATGGGCACGACCACAAGAGACCCAGTACTTC.